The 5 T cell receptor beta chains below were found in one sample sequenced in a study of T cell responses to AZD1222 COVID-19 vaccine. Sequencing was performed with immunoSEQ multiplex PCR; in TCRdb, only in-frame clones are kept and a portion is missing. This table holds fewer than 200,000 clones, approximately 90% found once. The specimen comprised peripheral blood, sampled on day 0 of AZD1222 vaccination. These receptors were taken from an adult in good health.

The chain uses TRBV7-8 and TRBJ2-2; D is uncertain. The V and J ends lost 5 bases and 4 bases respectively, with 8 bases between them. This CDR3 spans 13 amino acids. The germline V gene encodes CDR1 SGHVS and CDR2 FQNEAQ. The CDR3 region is CASSPILTGELFF. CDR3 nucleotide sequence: TGTGCCAGCAGCCCAATCCTCACCGGGGAGCTGTTTTTT.

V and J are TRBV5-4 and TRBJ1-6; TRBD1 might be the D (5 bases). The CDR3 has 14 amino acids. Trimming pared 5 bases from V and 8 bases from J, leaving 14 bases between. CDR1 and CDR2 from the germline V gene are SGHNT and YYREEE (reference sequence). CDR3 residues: CASSPPGGYSPLHF. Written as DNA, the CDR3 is TGTGCCAGCAGTCCACCCGGGGGTTATTCACCCCTCCACTTT.

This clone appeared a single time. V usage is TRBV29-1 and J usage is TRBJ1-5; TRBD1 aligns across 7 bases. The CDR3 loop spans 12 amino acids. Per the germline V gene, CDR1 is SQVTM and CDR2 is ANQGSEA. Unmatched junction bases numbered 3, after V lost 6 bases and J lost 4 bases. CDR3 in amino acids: CSVGGQNQPQHF. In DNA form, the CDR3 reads TGCAGCGTGGGGGGACAGAATCAGCCCCAGCATTTT. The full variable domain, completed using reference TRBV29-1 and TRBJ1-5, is SAVISQKPSRDICQRGTSLTIQCQVDSQVTMMFWYRQQPGQSLTLIATANQGSEATYESGFVIDKFPISRPNLTFSTLTVSNMSPEDSSIYLCSVGGQNQPQHFGDGTRLSIL.

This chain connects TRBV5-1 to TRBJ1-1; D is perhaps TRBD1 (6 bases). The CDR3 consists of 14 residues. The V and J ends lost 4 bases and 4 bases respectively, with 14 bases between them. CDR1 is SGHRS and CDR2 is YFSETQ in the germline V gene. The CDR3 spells CASSGTGGGTEAFF. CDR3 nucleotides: TGCGCCAGCAGCGGGACGGGAGGGGGCACTGAAGCTTTCTTT.

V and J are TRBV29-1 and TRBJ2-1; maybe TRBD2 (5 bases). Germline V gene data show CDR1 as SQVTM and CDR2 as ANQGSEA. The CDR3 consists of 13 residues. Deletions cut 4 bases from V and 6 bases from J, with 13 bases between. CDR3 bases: TGCAGCGTTGTCGGAGTAGCGCGCAATGAGCAGTTCTTC. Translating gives CSVVGVARNEQFF.